The T cell receptor beta chain under discussion was sequenced for a study of blood T cell repertoires in COVID-19. At the level of the study: COVID-19 samples from acute and convalescent phases originated in the United States, Italy and Spain.

Using immunoSEQ multiplex PCR, the repertoire was profiled, and TCRdb retains in-frame clones only, with some absent. The sample shows around 190,000 clones, approximately 75% of them seen only once. Trimming cost V 8 bases and J 0 bases, with 16 bases left between them. CDR1 is ENHRY, CDR2 SYGVKD, per germline. The CDR3 is 15 residues long. The sequence derives from a man in his forties or fifties who had recovered from COVID-19. This chain uses TRBV10-3 with TRBJ1-1; D is unresolved. Sequencing was done on a sample of PBMCs or T cells enriched from blood (not recorded which). The CDR3 nucleotides read TGTGCCATCTCGCAGGACTCGGGGATGAACACTGAAGCTTTCTTT. Translated, it gives CAISQDSGMNTEAFF.